The entry below gives a single T cell receptor (beta chain) sequence along with its context. The data were obtained in a study of blood T cell repertoires in COVID-19. Trimming shortened V by 3 bases and J by 6 bases, and 4 bases separated the two germline ends. The CDR3 runs to 11 residues. Authors' methods: Amplification of reference gene primers was used by the study to estimate nucleated cell counts. The method was immunoSEQ multiplex PCR; TCRdb's version includes in-frame clones alone and lacks a portion of them. The D gene and trimming were derived from the DNA, and the V and J assignments and clone size from that table. The table has about 87,000 clones, about 85% seen once; the top ten hold roughly 3%.

The source is a woman older than 75 with COVID-19, enrolled during active disease. The rearrangement uses TRBV12-3 or TRBV12-4 and TRBJ2-3; D gene ambiguous. Specimen: peripheral blood. The CDR3 DNA follows: TGTGCCAGCAGTTTGGCCGATACGCAGTATTTT. This translates into CASSLADTQYF.